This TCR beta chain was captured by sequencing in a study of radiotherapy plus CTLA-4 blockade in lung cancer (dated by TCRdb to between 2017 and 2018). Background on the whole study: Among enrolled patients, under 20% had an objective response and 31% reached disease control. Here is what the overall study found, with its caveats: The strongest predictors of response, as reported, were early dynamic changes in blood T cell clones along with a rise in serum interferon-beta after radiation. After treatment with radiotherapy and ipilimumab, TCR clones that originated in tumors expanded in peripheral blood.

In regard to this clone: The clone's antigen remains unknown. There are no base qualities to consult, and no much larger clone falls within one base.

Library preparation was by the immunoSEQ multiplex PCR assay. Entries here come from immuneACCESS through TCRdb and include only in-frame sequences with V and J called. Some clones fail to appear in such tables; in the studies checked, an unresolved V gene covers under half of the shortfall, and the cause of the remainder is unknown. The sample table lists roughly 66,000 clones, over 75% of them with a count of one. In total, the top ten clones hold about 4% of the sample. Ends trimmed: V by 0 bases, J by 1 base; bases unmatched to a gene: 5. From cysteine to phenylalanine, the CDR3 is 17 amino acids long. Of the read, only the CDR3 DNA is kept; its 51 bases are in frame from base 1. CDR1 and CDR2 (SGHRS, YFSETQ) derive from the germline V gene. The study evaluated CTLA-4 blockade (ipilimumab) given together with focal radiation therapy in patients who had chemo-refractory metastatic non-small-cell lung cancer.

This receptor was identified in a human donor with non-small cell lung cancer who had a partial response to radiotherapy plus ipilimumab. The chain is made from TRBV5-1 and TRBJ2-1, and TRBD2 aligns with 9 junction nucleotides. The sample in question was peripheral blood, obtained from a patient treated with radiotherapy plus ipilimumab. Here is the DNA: TGCGCCAGCAGCTTGGGTTCTAGCGGGACGTCCTACAATGAGCAGTTCTTC. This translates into CASSLGSSGTSYNEQFF.